This TCR beta chain came from a study of neurological immune-mediated disorders. Study observations and caveats: HTLV-1-associated myelopathy had the most TCR clonal expansion, and multiple sclerosis had the least, less than healthy controls.

PBMCs numbering 2 million and stored at -80 C yielded the unsorted libraries. The table lists this clonotype with many counts. Antigen specificity is unknown. 5'RACE employing 10-nucleotide random UMIs yielded the cDNA. TCRdb called the 5' RACE reads again in MiXCR, with one record for every CDR3 protein. The sample carries about 76,000 distinct CDR3 sequences, roughly 17% recorded once. Germline V gives CDR1 SGHTA, CDR2 FQGNSA. The CDR3 runs to 14 residues. Trimming took 2 bases from V and 6 from J; bases not matched to a gene: 1. Material: PBMCs. The sequence was collected from a woman aged 40 to 55 in good health. The chain combines TRBV7-2 with TRBJ2-4; 10 nucleotides agree with TRBD2. CDR3 nucleotides: TGTGCCAGCAGCTTAAGCGGGGGGGTAAACATTCAGTACTTC. This sequence encodes CASSLSGGVNIQYF.